This T cell receptor beta chain was observed in a study of blood T cell repertoires in COVID-19. Trimming took off 3 bases at V and 8 bases at J, with 10 bases between the two ends. The CDR3 spans 13 residues. CDR1 LGHDT and CDR2 YNNKEL come from the germline V gene (reference sequence). Only in-frame clones appear in the TCRdb table, and some are missing; sequencing was by immunoSEQ multiplex PCR. The data hold 90,000 to 120,000 clones, with roughly 92% observed a single time. The specimen was peripheral blood. The V call is TRBV3-1 (or the pseudogene TRBV3-2), the J call TRBJ1-4; D perhaps matches TRBD1 (6 bases). The sequence came from a man aged 65-85 years with acute or convalescent COVID-19. The CDR3 protein is CASSQGGREKLFF. The DNA of the CDR3 is TGTGCCAGCAGCCAGGGGGGGCGCGAAAAACTGTTTTTT.